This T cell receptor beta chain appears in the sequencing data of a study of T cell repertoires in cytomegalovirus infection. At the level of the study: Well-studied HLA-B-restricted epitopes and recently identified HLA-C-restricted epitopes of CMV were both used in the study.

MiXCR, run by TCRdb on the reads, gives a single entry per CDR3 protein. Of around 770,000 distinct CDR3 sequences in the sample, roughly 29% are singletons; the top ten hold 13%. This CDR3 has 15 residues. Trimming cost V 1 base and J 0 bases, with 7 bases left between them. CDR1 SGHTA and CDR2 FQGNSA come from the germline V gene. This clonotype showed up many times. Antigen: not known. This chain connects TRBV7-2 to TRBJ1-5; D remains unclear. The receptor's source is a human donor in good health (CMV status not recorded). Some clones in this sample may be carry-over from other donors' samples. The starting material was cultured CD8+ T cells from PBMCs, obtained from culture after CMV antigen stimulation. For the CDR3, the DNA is TGTGCCAGCAGCTTAGTTCTCAATAGCAATCAGCCCCAGCATTTT. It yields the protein CASSLVLNSNQPQHF.